A selection of T cell receptor beta chains follows, all from one sample in a study of T cell repertoires in cytomegalovirus infection. TCRdb re-called the reads with MiXCR, one entry per CDR3 protein. Of approximately 550,000 distinct CDR3 sequences listed, approximately 15% were seen once; the top ten hold 20% to 30%. The specimen sequenced was CD8+ T cells from PBMCs. The origin of the receptors is a human donor in good health (CMV status not recorded). Some clones in this sample may be carry-over from other donors' samples. Each CDR3 is given with its conserved first and last residue.

v_call | cdr3_length | cdr3_aa
TRBV20-1 | 17 | CSARDLYGTATENIQYF
TRBV29-1 | 14 | CSVERRGSSYEQYF
TRBV6-2/TRBV6-3 | 18 | CASSYPPLGGLAKNIQNF
TRBV27 | 15 | CASSPNRDRAFGYTF
TRBV29-1 | 14 | CSSPGSPDYNEQFF
TRBV7-9 | 17 | CASSLPSETDFSYEQYF
TRBV7-3 | 13 | CASSLIKGAEAFF
TRBV9 | 14 | CASSGASGYNEQFF
TRBV29-1 | 14 | CSVQFDGRNTEAFF
TRBV7-3 | 17 | CASRLSLPGSGANVLTF
TRBV3-1 | 12 | CASSQDSNGYTF
TRBV7-2 | 14 | CASSLRARGDEQFF
TRBV20-1 | 13 | CSASQGMNTEAFF
TRBV30 | 14 | CAWSVWEGNTEAFF
TRBV19 | 16 | CASSIATSGFYNEQFF
TRBV28 | 13 | CASKVGATDTQYF
TRBV12-5 | 18 | CASGLNGQGAFSNQPQHF
TRBV14 | 15 | CASSLVRVQGNTIYF
TRBV4-2 | 15 | CASSQDPRGGYGYTF
TRBV12-3/TRBV12-4 | 16 | CASSLGGVGSNQPQHF
TRBV7-9 | 14 | CASSLEPDGETQYF
TRBV20-1 | 14 | CSARVTGPQETQYF
TRBV11-2 | 17 | CASSSPLGQGSSYEQYF
TRBV27 | 14 | CASSRGQGREKLFF
TRBV7-9 | 16 | CASSQGLAGGQETQYF
TRBV28 | 14 | CASSFGRRGETQYF
TRBV2 | 15 | CASGTRGQGLETQYF
TRBV11-3 | 15 | CASSLGTEVIDTQYF
TRBV11-2 | 16 | CASSLWSHNEKETQYF
TRBV19 | 15 | CASSILPTENTEAFF
TRBV7-9 | 11 | CASSLAGGPVF
TRBV7-9 | 19 | CASSFGSVGRALSYNEQFF
TRBV5-5 | 14 | CASSLGGDHYEQYF
TRBV7-8 | 17 | CASSLGYTTSSYNEQFF
TRBV12-3/TRBV12-4 | 15 | CASSPAQGVNTEAFF
TRBV12-5 | 16 | CASGTSDRGVTDTQYF
TRBV10-2 | 12 | CAIGTGGREQFF
TRBV28 | 15 | CASPARQGLNTEAFF